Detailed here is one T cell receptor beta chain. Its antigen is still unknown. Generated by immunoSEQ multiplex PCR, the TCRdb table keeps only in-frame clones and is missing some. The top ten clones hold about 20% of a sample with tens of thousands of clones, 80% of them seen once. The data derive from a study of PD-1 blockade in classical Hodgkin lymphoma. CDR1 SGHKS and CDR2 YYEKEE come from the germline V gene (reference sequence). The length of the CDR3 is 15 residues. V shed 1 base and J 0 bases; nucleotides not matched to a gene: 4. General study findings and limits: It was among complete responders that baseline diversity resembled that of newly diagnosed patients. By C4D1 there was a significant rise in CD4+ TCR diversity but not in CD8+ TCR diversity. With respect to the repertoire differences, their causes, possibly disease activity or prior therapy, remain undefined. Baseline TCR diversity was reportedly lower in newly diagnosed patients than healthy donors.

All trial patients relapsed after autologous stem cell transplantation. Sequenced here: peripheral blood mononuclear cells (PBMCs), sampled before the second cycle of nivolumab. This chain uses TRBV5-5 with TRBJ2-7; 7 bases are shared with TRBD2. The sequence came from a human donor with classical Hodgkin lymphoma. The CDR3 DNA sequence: TGTGCCAGCAGCTTGAGCGGGACCCTCTCCTACGAGCAGTACTTC. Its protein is CASSLSGTLSYEQYF.